This T cell receptor (beta chain) was sequenced during a study of T cells in localized non-small cell lung cancer. V was pared by 0 bases and J by 8 bases, with 13 bases between. The CDR3 spans 14 residues. Germline V gene data show CDR1 as MGHRA and CDR2 as YSYEKL. Clones were sequenced by immunoSEQ multiplex PCR, and TCRdb holds only the in-frame ones, with some missing. Here the sample spans tens of thousands of clones, 91% being singletons. This chain links TRBV4-1 with TRBJ1-2; no reliable D call. The receptor was isolated from a man between 40 and 70 years old with stage I lung adenocarcinoma. Source: peripheral blood, taken before any cancer treatment. This CDR3 is CASSQEMGGLGYTF. The CDR3 DNA follows: TGCGCCAGCAGCCAAGAAATGGGAGGGTTGGGCTACACCTTC.